A selection of T cell receptor beta chains follows, all from one sample in a study of cytomegalovirus exposure and HLA in healthy donors. Using immunoSEQ multiplex PCR, the repertoire was profiled, and TCRdb retains in-frame clones only, with some absent. The table records 95,000 to 150,000 clones, over 75% of them present only once. The sequencing input was PBMCs. Source of these receptors: a man aged 40-49 years in good health and CMV-seronegative. Both conserved end residues are part of each CDR3. D genes are given only for firm matches. Where a row states a size, it is once, few, many or the class of an expanded clone; other rows omit it.

d_call: TRBD1; v_call: TRBV28; j_call: TRBJ2-7; clone_size: NA; cdr3_aa: CASSPSVDRGYEQYF; cdr3_nt: TGTGCCAGCAGTCCGAGTGTCGACAGGGGTTACGAGCAGTACTTC
d_call: NA; v_call: TRBV5-6; j_call: TRBJ1-5; clone_size: NA; cdr3_aa: CASSLTGRSQHF; cdr3_nt: TGTGCCAGCAGCTTGACAGGACGGTCCCAGCATTTT
d_call: NA; v_call: TRBV7-6; j_call: TRBJ2-7; clone_size: NA; cdr3_aa: CASSDSLEQYF; cdr3_nt: TGTGCCAGCAGCGACAGTCTCGAGCAGTACTTC
d_call: NA; v_call: TRBV5-4; j_call: TRBJ2-7; clone_size: NA; cdr3_aa: CASSLGLTQVYEQYF; cdr3_nt: TGTGCCAGCAGCTTGGGGTTAACCCAGGTGTACGAGCAGTACTTC
d_call: TRBD2; v_call: TRBV7-6; j_call: TRBJ2-3; clone_size: NA; cdr3_aa: CASSPTSGSGLSTDTQYF; cdr3_nt: TGTGCCAGCAGTCCCACTAGCGGGAGCGGTTTGAGCACAGATACGCAGTATTTT
d_call: NA; v_call: TRBV9; j_call: TRBJ2-1; clone_size: NA; cdr3_aa: CASSVAGSIPNEQFF; cdr3_nt: TGTGCCAGCAGCGTAGCGGGTAGTATACCAAATGAGCAGTTCTTC
d_call: NA; v_call: TRBV7-2; j_call: TRBJ1-1; clone_size: once; cdr3_aa: CASSATGTNTEAFF; cdr3_nt: TGTGCCAGCAGCGCAACCGGGACAAACACTGAAGCTTTCTTT
d_call: NA; v_call: TRBV5-6; j_call: TRBJ2-7; clone_size: NA; cdr3_aa: CASSLTGVGYEQYF; cdr3_nt: TGTGCCAGCAGCCTGACAGGAGTGGGGTACGAGCAGTACTTC
d_call: TRBD2; v_call: TRBV5-1; j_call: TRBJ2-1; clone_size: NA; cdr3_aa: CASSSRTSGLSYNEQFF; cdr3_nt: TGCGCCAGCAGCTCTAGGACTAGCGGACTCTCCTACAATGAGCAGTTCTTC
d_call: NA; v_call: TRBV30; j_call: TRBJ1-6; clone_size: NA; cdr3_aa: CAWTRETHNSPLHF; cdr3_nt: TGTGCCTGGACCAGGGAAACCCATAATTCACCCCTCCACTTT
d_call: NA; v_call: TRBV7-7; j_call: TRBJ2-7; clone_size: NA; cdr3_aa: CASSLGTGSSYEQYF; cdr3_nt: TGTGCCAGCAGCTTAGGGACGGGGAGTTCCTACGAGCAGTACTTC
d_call: NA; v_call: TRBV6-6; j_call: TRBJ1-3; clone_size: NA; cdr3_aa: CASSRLLGSGNTIYF; cdr3_nt: TGTGCCAGCAGTCGACTGCTGGGCTCTGGAAACACCATATATTTT
d_call: NA; v_call: TRBV10-1; j_call: TRBJ1-1; clone_size: NA; cdr3_aa: CASSESTGSSTEAFF; cdr3_nt: TGCGCCAGCAGTGAGTCAACAGGGAGCTCCACTGAAGCTTTCTTT
d_call: NA; v_call: TRBV6-6; j_call: TRBJ1-4; clone_size: NA; cdr3_aa: CASRPDRNEKLFF; cdr3_nt: TGTGCCAGTCGACCCGACAGAAATGAAAAACTGTTTTTT
d_call: TRBD1; v_call: TRBV27; j_call: TRBJ1-2; clone_size: NA; cdr3_aa: CASSFRDRGGYTF; cdr3_nt: TGTGCCAGCAGTTTTCGGGACAGGGGTGGCTACACCTTC
d_call: NA; v_call: TRBV6-5; j_call: TRBJ2-6; clone_size: NA; cdr3_aa: CASSREYRGANVLTF; cdr3_nt: TGTGCCAGCAGTAGAGAGTACAGGGGGGCCAACGTCCTGACTTTC
d_call: TRBD1; v_call: TRBV6-5; j_call: TRBJ2-2; clone_size: NA; cdr3_aa: CASISGQGGELFF; cdr3_nt: TGTGCCAGCATCTCGGGACAGGGCGGGGAGCTGTTTTTT
d_call: NA; v_call: TRBV5-1; j_call: TRBJ2-7; clone_size: once; cdr3_aa: CASSGENYEQYF; cdr3_nt: TGCGCCAGCAGCGGGGAGAACTACGAGCAGTACTTC
d_call: NA; v_call: TRBV5-1; j_call: TRBJ2-7; clone_size: NA; cdr3_aa: CASSLASTSYEQYF; cdr3_nt: TGCGCCAGCAGCTTGGCATCCACATCCTACGAGCAGTACTTC
d_call: NA; v_call: TRBV15; j_call: TRBJ1-2; clone_size: NA; cdr3_aa: CATSREVLANYGYTF; cdr3_nt: TGTGCCACCAGCAGAGAAGTTCTAGCTAACTATGGCTACACCTTC
d_call: TRBD2; v_call: TRBV4-3; j_call: TRBJ2-5; clone_size: NA; cdr3_aa: CASSQWTSGGQETQYF; cdr3_nt: TGCGCCAGCAGCCAGTGGACTAGCGGGGGCCAAGAGACCCAGTACTTC
d_call: NA; v_call: TRBV4-3; j_call: TRBJ2-5; clone_size: NA; cdr3_aa: CASSPAPGRETQYF; cdr3_nt: TGCGCCAGCAGCCCGGCTCCGGGTAGAGAGACCCAGTACTTC
d_call: NA; v_call: TRBV5-6; j_call: TRBJ2-5; clone_size: NA; cdr3_aa: CASSLTSSETQYF; cdr3_nt: TGTGCCAGCAGCTTGACTAGTTCGGAGACCCAGTACTTC
d_call: NA; v_call: TRBV30; j_call: TRBJ2-2; clone_size: NA; cdr3_aa: CAWSYNRVSGELFF; cdr3_nt: TGTGCCTGGAGTTACAACAGGGTGAGCGGGGAGCTGTTTTTT
d_call: NA; v_call: TRBV27; j_call: TRBJ2-3; clone_size: NA; cdr3_aa: CASSLLAEGGTDTQYF; cdr3_nt: TGTGCCAGCAGTTTACTCGCGGAAGGTGGCACAGATACGCAGTATTTT
d_call: NA; v_call: TRBV19; j_call: TRBJ1-6; clone_size: NA; cdr3_aa: CASRKDSNNSPLHF; cdr3_nt: TGTGCCAGTAGAAAAGACAGTAATAATTCACCCCTCCACTTT
d_call: NA; v_call: TRBV5-4; j_call: TRBJ1-1; clone_size: NA; cdr3_aa: CASTWETNTEAFF; cdr3_nt: TGTGCCAGCACATGGGAGACGAACACTGAAGCTTTCTTT
d_call: NA; v_call: TRBV19; j_call: TRBJ1-5; clone_size: NA; cdr3_aa: CASSGGDTGHQPQHF; cdr3_nt: TGTGCCAGTAGTGGGGGGGACACCGGGCATCAGCCCCAGCATTTT
d_call: NA; v_call: TRBV5-6; j_call: TRBJ2-5; clone_size: NA; cdr3_aa: CASSFKGAQETQYF; cdr3_nt: TGTGCCAGCAGCTTCAAAGGGGCCCAAGAGACCCAGTACTTC
d_call: NA; v_call: TRBV15; j_call: TRBJ1-2; clone_size: NA; cdr3_aa: CATSRGMSGNYGYTF; cdr3_nt: TGTGCCACCAGCAGAGGCATGTCAGGGAACTATGGCTACACCTTC
d_call: NA; v_call: TRBV21-1; j_call: TRBJ1-5; clone_size: few; cdr3_aa: CASSTTGINQPQHF; cdr3_nt: TGTGCCAGCAGCACTACAGGGATTAATCAGCCCCAGCATTTT
d_call: NA; v_call: TRBV19; j_call: TRBJ2-1; clone_size: NA; cdr3_aa: CASSIWEVGYNEQFF; cdr3_nt: TGTGCCAGTAGTATCTGGGAGGTAGGGTACAATGAGCAGTTCTTC
d_call: NA; v_call: TRBV28; j_call: TRBJ1-1; clone_size: NA; cdr3_aa: CASRALMDTLDRAFF; cdr3_nt: TGTGCCAGCAGAGCCCTAATGGACACCCTCGATCGAGCTTTCTTT
d_call: NA; v_call: TRBV7-2; j_call: TRBJ1-1; clone_size: once; cdr3_aa: CASSSRGGYTEAFF; cdr3_nt: TGTGCCAGCAGTAGTAGAGGAGGGTACACTGAAGCTTTCTTT
d_call: TRBD1; v_call: TRBV7-6; j_call: TRBJ1-5; clone_size: NA; cdr3_aa: CASSPYRGIQPQHF; cdr3_nt: TGTGCCAGCAGCCCTTACAGGGGGATACAGCCCCAGCATTTT
d_call: NA; v_call: TRBV7-6; j_call: TRBJ1-6; clone_size: NA; cdr3_aa: CTSSLSSSAPNSPLHF; cdr3_nt: TGTACCAGCAGCTTATCAAGTAGTGCTCCTAATTCACCCCTCCACTTT
d_call: TRBD1; v_call: TRBV6-6; j_call: TRBJ1-6; clone_size: NA; cdr3_aa: CASKGAEYNSPLHF; cdr3_nt: TGTGCCAGCAAGGGGGCGGAATATAATTCACCCCTCCACTTT
d_call: NA; v_call: TRBV6-5; j_call: TRBJ1-1; clone_size: NA; cdr3_aa: CASSYWAVGRGTEAFF; cdr3_nt: TGTGCCAGCAGTTATTGGGCAGTGGGTCGTGGAACTGAAGCTTTCTTT
d_call: NA; v_call: TRBV30; j_call: TRBJ1-1; clone_size: NA; cdr3_aa: CAWRVRENTEAFF; cdr3_nt: TGTGCCTGGAGGGTCCGGGAGAACACTGAAGCTTTCTTT
d_call: NA; v_call: TRBV11-1; j_call: TRBJ2-7; clone_size: NA; cdr3_aa: CASSRQEDSYEQYF; cdr3_nt: TGTGCCAGCAGCCGACAGGAGGACTCCTACGAGCAGTACTTC
d_call: NA; v_call: TRBV5-1; j_call: TRBJ2-1; clone_size: NA; cdr3_aa: CASSLDGSQPIGEQFF; cdr3_nt: TGCGCCAGCAGCTTGGATGGCAGCCAACCGATCGGGGAGCAGTTCTTC
d_call: NA; v_call: TRBV12-5; j_call: TRBJ1-2; clone_size: NA; cdr3_aa: CASGFPGGGYTF; cdr3_nt: TGTGCTAGTGGTTTCCCGGGAGGGGGCTACACCTTC
d_call: TRBD1; v_call: TRBV5-4; j_call: TRBJ1-6; clone_size: NA; cdr3_aa: CASSLVRGQGGSPLHF; cdr3_nt: TGTGCCAGCAGCTTGGTACGGGGACAGGGCGGTTCACCCCTCCACTTT
d_call: TRBD2; v_call: TRBV7-2; j_call: TRBJ2-2; clone_size: few; cdr3_aa: CASSPIGTSLTNTGELFF; cdr3_nt: TGTGCCAGCAGCCCTATAGGGACTAGCCTTACGAACACCGGGGAGCTGTTTTTT
d_call: TRBD1; v_call: TRBV5-5; j_call: TRBJ1-4; clone_size: NA; cdr3_aa: CASLEGGQGVEKLFF; cdr3_nt: TGTGCCAGCCTGGAGGGAGGACAGGGGGTTGAAAAACTGTTTTTT
d_call: TRBD2; v_call: TRBV7-9; j_call: TRBJ2-5; clone_size: NA; cdr3_aa: CASSSGTSGRAQETQYF; cdr3_nt: TGTGCCAGCAGCTCAGGGACTAGCGGGAGGGCCCAAGAGACCCAGTACTTC
d_call: NA; v_call: TRBV6-1; j_call: TRBJ1-1; clone_size: NA; cdr3_aa: CASSEAGGEAFF; cdr3_nt: TGTGCCAGCAGTGAAGCAGGGGGTGAAGCTTTCTTT
d_call: NA; v_call: TRBV27; j_call: TRBJ2-5; clone_size: once; cdr3_aa: CASSSQRSGVRETQYF; cdr3_nt: TGTGCCAGCAGTTCCCAAAGGTCGGGGGTCAGGGAGACCCAGTACTTC
d_call: TRBD2; v_call: TRBV7-9; j_call: TRBJ2-5; clone_size: NA; cdr3_aa: CASSSGSTSGSQETQYF; cdr3_nt: TGTGCCAGCAGCTCAGGATCGACTAGCGGATCCCAAGAGACCCAGTACTTC
d_call: NA; v_call: TRBV9; j_call: TRBJ2-2; clone_size: NA; cdr3_aa: CASSVSGNANTGELFF; cdr3_nt: TGTGCCAGCAGCGTATCAGGCAACGCGAACACCGGGGAGCTGTTTTTT
d_call: NA; v_call: TRBV6-6; j_call: TRBJ2-5; clone_size: NA; cdr3_aa: CASSTSGQSETQYF; cdr3_nt: TGTGCCAGCAGTACATCCGGACAGTCGGAGACCCAGTACTTC
d_call: NA; v_call: TRBV30; j_call: TRBJ1-1; clone_size: NA; cdr3_aa: CAWDFLNTEAFF; cdr3_nt: TGTGCCTGGGACTTTTTGAACACTGAAGCTTTCTTT
d_call: NA; v_call: TRBV7-8; j_call: TRBJ2-1; clone_size: NA; cdr3_aa: CASSLDPGYNEQFF; cdr3_nt: TGTGCCAGCAGCTTAGATCCGGGCTACAATGAGCAGTTCTTC
d_call: TRBD2; v_call: TRBV27; j_call: TRBJ2-2; clone_size: NA; cdr3_aa: CASSLWGGNTGELFF; cdr3_nt: TGTGCCAGCAGTTTATGGGGGGGGAACACCGGGGAGCTGTTTTTT
d_call: TRBD1; v_call: TRBV29-1; j_call: TRBJ1-1; clone_size: few; cdr3_aa: CSGGGTGGTTEAFF; cdr3_nt: TGCAGCGGGGGGGGGACAGGGGGGACTACTGAAGCTTTCTTT
d_call: TRBD2; v_call: TRBV7-6; j_call: TRBJ2-5; clone_size: few; cdr3_aa: CASSLRIGGETQYF; cdr3_nt: TGTGCCAGCAGCTTGAGGATCGGGGGGGAGACCCAGTACTTC
d_call: NA; v_call: TRBV29-1; j_call: TRBJ1-1; clone_size: NA; cdr3_aa: CSGFGGMNTEAFF; cdr3_nt: TGCAGCGGGTTCGGGGGGATGAACACTGAAGCTTTCTTT
d_call: NA; v_call: TRBV30; j_call: TRBJ1-2; clone_size: few; cdr3_aa: CAWSVTGSEGYTF; cdr3_nt: TGTGCCTGGAGTGTCACAGGGTCTGAGGGCTACACCTTC